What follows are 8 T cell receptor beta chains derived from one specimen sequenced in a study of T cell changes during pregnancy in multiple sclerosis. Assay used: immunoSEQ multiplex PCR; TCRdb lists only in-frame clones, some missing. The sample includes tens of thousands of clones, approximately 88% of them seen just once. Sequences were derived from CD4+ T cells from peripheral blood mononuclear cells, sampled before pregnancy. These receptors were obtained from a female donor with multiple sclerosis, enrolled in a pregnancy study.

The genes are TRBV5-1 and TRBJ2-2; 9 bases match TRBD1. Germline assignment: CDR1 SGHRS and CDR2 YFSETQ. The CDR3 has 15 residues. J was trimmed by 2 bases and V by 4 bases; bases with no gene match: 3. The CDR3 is CASSRGQGNTGELFF. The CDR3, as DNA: TGCGCCAGCAGCCGGGGACAGGGTAACACCGGGGAGCTGTTTTTT.

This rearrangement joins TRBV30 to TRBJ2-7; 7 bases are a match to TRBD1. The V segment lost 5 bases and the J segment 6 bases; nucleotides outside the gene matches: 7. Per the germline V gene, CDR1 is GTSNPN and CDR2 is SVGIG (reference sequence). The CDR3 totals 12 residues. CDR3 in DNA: TGTGCCTGGCGCTACAGGGGATCCGAGCAGTACTTC. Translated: CAWRYRGSEQYF.

CDR3 sequence reads: CASSGDTNTEAFF. CDR3 nucleotides: TGTGCCAGCAGCGGTGACACGAACACTGAAGCTTTCTTT. V gene TRBV7-6 combines with J gene TRBJ1-1; D gene ambiguous. The germline V and J ends were trimmed by 5 bases and 1 base, with 8 bases remaining between them. The CDR3 has 13 residues. The V gene's germline CDR1 is SGHVS and CDR2 FNYEAQ.

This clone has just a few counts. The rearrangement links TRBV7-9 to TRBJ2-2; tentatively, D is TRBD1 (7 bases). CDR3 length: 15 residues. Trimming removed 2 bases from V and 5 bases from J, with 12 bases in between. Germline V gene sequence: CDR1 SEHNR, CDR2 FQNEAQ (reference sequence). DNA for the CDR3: TGTGCCAGCAGCTTAAGGGCAGGGGGGACCGGGGAGCTGTTTTTT. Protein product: CASSLRAGGTGELFF.

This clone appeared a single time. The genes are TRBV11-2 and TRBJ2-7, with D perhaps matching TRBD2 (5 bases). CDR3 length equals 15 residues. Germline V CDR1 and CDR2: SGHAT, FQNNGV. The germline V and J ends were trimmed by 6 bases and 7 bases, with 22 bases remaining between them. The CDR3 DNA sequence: TGTGCCAGCAGTCCCGGGAAAGTGACGATTCAGGAGCAGTACTTC. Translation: CASSPGKVTIQEQYF. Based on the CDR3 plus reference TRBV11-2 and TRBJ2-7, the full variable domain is EAGVAQSPRYKIIEKRQSVAFWCNPISGHATLYWYQQILGQGPKLLIQFQNNGVVDDSQLPKDRFSAERLKGVDSTLKIQPAKLEDSAVYLCASSPGKVTIQEQYFGPGTRLTVT.

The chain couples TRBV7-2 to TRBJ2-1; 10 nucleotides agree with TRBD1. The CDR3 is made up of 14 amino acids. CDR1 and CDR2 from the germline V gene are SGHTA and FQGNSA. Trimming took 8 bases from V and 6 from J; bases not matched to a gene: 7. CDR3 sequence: CASVRDRGLNEQFF. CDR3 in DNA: TGTGCCAGCGTCCGGGACAGGGGCCTCAATGAGCAGTTCTTC. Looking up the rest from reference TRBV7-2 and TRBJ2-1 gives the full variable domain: GAGVSQSPSNKVTEKGKDVELRCDPISGHTALYWYRQSLGQGLEFLIYFQGNSAPDKSGLPSDRFSAERTGGSVSTLTIQRTQQEDSAVYLCASVRDRGLNEQFFGPGTRLTVL.

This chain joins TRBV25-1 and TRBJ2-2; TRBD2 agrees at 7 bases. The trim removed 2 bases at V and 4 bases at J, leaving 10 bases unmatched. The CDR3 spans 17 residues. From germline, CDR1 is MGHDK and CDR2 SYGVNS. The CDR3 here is CASSEPTGTMGTGELFF. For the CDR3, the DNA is TGTGCCAGCAGTGAACCTACCGGGACTATGGGCACCGGGGAGCTGTTTTTT.

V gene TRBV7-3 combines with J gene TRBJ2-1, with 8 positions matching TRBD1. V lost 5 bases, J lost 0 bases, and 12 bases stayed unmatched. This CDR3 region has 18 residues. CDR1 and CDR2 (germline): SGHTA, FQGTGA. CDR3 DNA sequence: TGTGCCAGCAGCAAAAACCGTGACAGGGGCAGCTCCTACAATGAGCAGTTCTTC. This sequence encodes CASSKNRDRGSSYNEQFF.